What follows are 5 T cell receptor beta chains derived from one specimen sequenced in a study of blood T cell repertoires in COVID-19. Profiling relied on immunoSEQ multiplex PCR, and the TCRdb table lists in-frame clones only, not all of them. The repertoire consists of about 190,000 clones, with 65% to 85% occurring once and the leading ten covering approximately 3%. The sample consisted of PBMCs or T cells enriched from blood (not recorded which). The receptor set was obtained from a woman between 25 and 40 years old who had recovered from COVID-19.

The CDR3 spells CASRRATNEKLFF. CDR3 in DNA: TGTGCCAGCAGGAGAGCAACTAATGAAAAACTGTTTTTT. The chain uses TRBV14 and TRBJ1-4; D is ambiguous. Germline loops: CDR1 SGHDN, CDR2 FVKESK. The CDR3 totals 13 residues. Deletions cut 6 bases from V and 0 bases from J, with 5 bases between.

The J gene is TRBJ1-6, the V gene TRBV15; 9 nucleotides agree with TRBD1. Germline trimming cut 1 base from V and 5 bases from J; bases unmatched to any gene: 6. CDR1 LNHNV and CDR2 YYDKDF come from the germline V gene (reference sequence). The CDR3 runs 17 residues. CDR3 DNA sequence: TGTGCCACCAGCAGAGGGACAGGGGCATCGAATAATTCACCCCTCCACTTT. This codes for CATSRGTGASNNSPLHF.

This rearrangement joins TRBV5-1 to TRBJ1-1, with 7 nucleotides matching TRBD1. The V gene's germline CDR1 is SGHRS and CDR2 YFSETQ. The CDR3 length is 13 residues. V shed 4 bases and J 10 bases; nucleotides not matched to a gene: 10. The CDR3 loop is CASSEEGAPAAFF. CDR3 coding DNA: TGCGCCAGCAGCGAGGAGGGGGCCCCGGCAGCTTTCTTT.

The chain couples TRBV6-5 to TRBJ1-5; D remains ambiguous. The V and J ends lost 5 bases and 5 bases respectively, with 13 bases between them. The CDR3 covers 14 residues. The germline V gene encodes CDR1 MNHEY and CDR2 SVGAGI. CDR3 bases: TGTGCCAGCAGTCTATCGGTCTTTGATCAGCCCCAGCATTTT. Amino acids: CASSLSVFDQPQHF.

The rearrangement links TRBV6-2 or TRBV6-3 to TRBJ1-5; D ambiguous. The V end lost 0 bases, the J end lost 6 bases, and 9 bases lay between the germline ends. Germline values: CDR1 MNHEY, CDR2 SVGEGT. There are 14 residues in the CDR3. CDR3 loop: CASSYSTDPQPQHF. The CDR3 nucleotides read TGTGCCAGCAGTTACTCCACAGATCCTCAGCCCCAGCATTTT.